This T cell receptor beta chain was sequenced for a study of follicular helper T cells after annual influenza vaccination. Across the whole study: Across the 2013-2014, 2014-2015 and 2015-2016 vaccination seasons, some subjects were resampled.

Study findings and constraints: Yearly vaccinations repeatedly recalled conserved clonotypes in ICOS+CD38+ cTfh. Productive TCRB sequences came from only roughly 9.5-22% of cells.

This table comes from immunoSEQ multiplex PCR, and its TCRdb copy is limited to in-frame clones, with some not included. The sample includes about 15,000 clones, approximately 84% seen only once; the top ten take roughly 1.3%. Notes on this clone: Its target is unknown.

This CDR3 comprises 19 residues. With V trimmed by 0 bases and J by 0 bases, 12 bases remained unmatched. CDR1 is SGDLS, CDR2 YYNGEE, per germline. Time point meaning: 2014-2015 season, 7 days after vaccination. Vaccine contraindications, substance abuse, HIV/AIDS, active malignancy and active illness excluded donors. The sequences come from CXCR5+ CD38- circulating T follicular helper cells from blood, collected 7 days after influenza vaccination. Regarding subset: circulating Tfh, non-naive CD4+CXCR5+PD-1+ (ICOS+CD38+ or ICOS-CD38-). J is TRBJ2-4 and V is TRBV9, with 7 bases lining up with TRBD1. This sequence was found in an adult who received the influenza vaccine. CDR3 region: CASSVDPTQGIGAKNIQYF. The CDR3 DNA reads TGTGCCAGCAGCGTAGATCCAACACAGGGGATAGGAGCCAAAAACATTCAGTACTTC. The full variable domain, completed using reference TRBV9 and TRBJ2-4, is DSGVTQTPKHLITATGQRVTLRCSPRSGDLSVYWYQQSLDQGLQFLIQYYNGEERAKGNILERFSAQQFPDLHSELNLSSLELGDSALYFCASSVDPTQGIGAKNIQYFGAGTRLSVL.